This T cell receptor beta chain was recovered during a study of Ad26.COV2.S vaccination and SARS-CoV-2 variants. On the study more broadly: Ad26.COV2.S, an intramuscular injection, was given once or twice 56 days apart.

General observations from the study: Vaccine recipients surpassed placebo recipients in spike-specific TCR breadth.

As to treatment: roughly 19 received Ad26.COV2.S at low or high dose, single or two shots; about 5 received placebo; per-sample allocation not given. Sampling was done on day 63 after the first vaccine or placebo injection. In regard to this clone: Its antigen is undetermined.

Between the trimmed V and J ends, which lost 5 bases and 0 bases, there was a span of 11 bases. The CDR3 is 15 residues long. CDR1 and CDR2 (germline): SGHTA, FQGNSA. Repertoires were generated with immunoSEQ multiplex PCR, while TCRdb's copy carries only in-frame clones and drops some. The sample holds 350,000 to 500,000 clones, about 90% seen once. This receptor was obtained from a person aged 18-65 years who received the Ad26.COV2.S COVID-19 vaccine or a placebo. The sample in question was peripheral blood, obtained in a trial of Ad26.COV2.S vaccine versus placebo. The rearrangement joins TRBV7-2 to TRBJ2-4; D is unclear. Here the CDR3 reads CASSPAWGAKNIQYF. The CDR3 bases are TGTGCCAGCAGCCCTGCCTGGGGAGCCAAAAACATTCAGTACTTC.